The 12 T cell receptor beta chains presented below share a single source sample, sequenced in a study of T cell responses to AZD1222 COVID-19 vaccine. The method was immunoSEQ multiplex PCR; TCRdb's version includes in-frame clones alone and lacks a portion of them. This table has around 140,000 clones, about nine tenths appearing once. Sequenced here: peripheral blood, sampled on day 0 of AZD1222 vaccination. The receptors were sampled from an adult in good health.

V is TRBV6-4 and J is TRBJ2-1; 10 nucleotides align to TRBD1. V dropped 3 bases and J dropped 6; count of bases not matched to a gene: 5. Looked up from germline, CDR1 is MRHNA and CDR2 is SNTAGT. The CDR3 spans 15 residues. CDR3 DNA sequence: TGTGCCAGCAGTGAGGCCGGGACAGGGGTCAATGAGCAGTTCTTC. Protein sequence: CASSEAGTGVNEQFF.

The V and J genes are TRBV19 and TRBJ2-2; 8 bases map to TRBD1. The CDR3 has 15 residues. Germline-derived CDR1 and CDR2 are LNHDA and SQIVND (reference sequence). The ends lost 3 bases at V and 2 bases at J; junction bases unmatched: 2. CDR3 sequence: CASSMQGANTGELFF. The CDR3 DNA reads TGTGCCAGTAGTATGCAGGGGGCCAACACCGGGGAGCTGTTTTTT.

V is TRBV6-5 and J is TRBJ1-5; maybe TRBD1 (5 bases). CDR3 length equals 15 residues. Trimming cost V 0 bases and J 6 bases, with 12 bases left between them. Per the germline V gene, CDR1 is MNHEY and CDR2 is SVGAGI. The CDR3 protein is CASSYSAGLGQPQHF. In DNA form, the CDR3 reads TGTGCCAGCAGTTACTCGGCAGGGTTGGGTCAGCCCCAGCATTTT.

The sample holds one count of this clone. This chain connects TRBV12-3 or TRBV12-4 to TRBJ2-5; D ambiguous. This CDR3 region has 12 residues. With 6 bases removed from V and 1 base from J, the gap between germline ends came to 6 bases. The CDR3 DNA is TGTGCCAGCAGCTACAGCCAAGAGACCCAGTACTTC. Its translation is CASSYSQETQYF.

This clone was counted between two and nine times. This sample includes further DNA sequences coding for the same CDR3. The chain employs TRBV27 and TRBJ1-6; no reliable D call. The V end lost 6 bases, the J end lost 0 bases, and 9 bases lay between the germline ends. Germline CDR1 is MNHEY and CDR2 is SMNVEV (reference sequence). The CDR3 has 15 residues. CDR3 residues: CASRTASSYNSPLHF. DNA for the CDR3: TGTGCCAGCAGAACAGCGAGCTCCTATAATTCACCCCTCCACTTT.

CDR3 sequence reads: CASSKQQETQYF. CDR3 nucleotides: TGTGCCAGCAGTAAACAGCAAGAGACCCAGTACTTC. This sequence joins TRBV6-2 or TRBV6-3 and TRBJ2-5; D gene ambiguous. Germline values: CDR1 MNHEY, CDR2 SVGEGT. Trimming removed 5 bases at V and 2 bases at J, with 6 bases between. This CDR3 is 12 amino acids long.

V gene TRBV10-3 combines with J gene TRBJ2-5; D may be TRBD1 or TRBD2 (5 bases each). The germline V and J ends were trimmed by 6 bases and 1 base, with 15 bases remaining between them. The CDR3 covers 15 residues. Per germline, CDR1 ENHRY and CDR2 SYGVKD. For the CDR3, the DNA is TGTGCCATCAGCTCACCAACAGGAGGCCAAGAGACCCAGTACTTC. Protein sequence: CAISSPTGGQETQYF.

Concerning this clone: Different DNA sequences within this sample yield the same CDR3. The rearrangement links TRBV9 to TRBJ2-3; D is unresolved. Germline V gives CDR1 SGDLS, CDR2 YYNGEE. The CDR3 is 13 residues long. The V end was cut by 0 bases, the J end by 4 bases, with 6 bases between. The CDR3: CASSVGSPDTQYF. CDR3 in DNA: TGTGCCAGCAGCGTAGGTAGCCCAGATACGCAGTATTTT.

In this sample, this clone turned up once. The V call is TRBV6-5, the J call TRBJ1-2; D ambiguous. This CDR3 contains 13 residues. Germline assignment: CDR1 MNHEY and CDR2 SVGAGI. Trimming took 5 bases from V and 2 from J, leaving 9 bases between them. In DNA, the CDR3 is TGTGCCAGCAGTCCGACGGAGAACTATGGCTACACCTTC. It translates to CASSPTENYGYTF.

V gene TRBV4-3 combines with J gene TRBJ2-3; 14 bases fit TRBD2. This CDR3 is 19 amino acids long. Trimming took 3 bases from V and 0 from J; bases not matched to a gene: 8. Per the germline V gene, CDR1 is LGHNA and CDR2 is YSLEER. CDR3 amino acids: CASSQQLGTSGSSTDTQYF. The DNA for the CDR3 is TGCGCCAGCAGCCAGCAGCTCGGGACTAGCGGGAGTAGCACAGATACGCAGTATTTT.

This clone was detected only once. Because the CDR3's place on the DNA is in doubt, the DNA is left out and the CDR3 is given as listed by TCRdb. The rearrangement links TRBV4-1 to TRBJ2-2; the D segment call TRBD2 is taken from the table without a DNA check. The CDR3 comprises 17 residues, both ends counted. Germline CDR1 is MGHRA and CDR2 is YSYEKL. The CDR3 spells CASSLAASGATPGSCFF.

The chain is built from TRBV18 and TRBJ1-4; 8 bases line up with TRBD1. The CDR3 length is 14 residues. Germline loops: CDR1 KGHSH, CDR2 LQKENI. Trimming took 4 bases from V and 8 from J; bases not matched to a gene: 6. The CDR3 region is CASSLGQGAEKLFF. The CDR3 bases are TGTGCCAGCTCACTAGGACAGGGAGCGGAAAAACTGTTTTTT.